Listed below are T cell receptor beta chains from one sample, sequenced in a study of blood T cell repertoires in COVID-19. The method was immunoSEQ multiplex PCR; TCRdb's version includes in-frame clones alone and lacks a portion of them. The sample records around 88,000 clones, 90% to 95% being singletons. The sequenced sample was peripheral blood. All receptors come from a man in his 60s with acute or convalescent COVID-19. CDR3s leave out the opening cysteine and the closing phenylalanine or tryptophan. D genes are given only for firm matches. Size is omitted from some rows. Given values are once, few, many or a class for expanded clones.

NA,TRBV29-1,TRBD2,SVVGREREQY
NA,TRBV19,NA,ASSYFRGRTGELF
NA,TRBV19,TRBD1,ASLMSDRRNTEAF
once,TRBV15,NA,ATSRGDTDTQY
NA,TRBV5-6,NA,ASSLAAQLLAKNIQY
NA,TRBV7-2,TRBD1,ASSSQGQGGEKLF
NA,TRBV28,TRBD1,AISLTGGGYEQY
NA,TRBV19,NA,ASSREGQAHNQPQH
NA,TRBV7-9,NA,ASSLSLQVSYEQY
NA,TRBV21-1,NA,ASPKLKTRGRETQY
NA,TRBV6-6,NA,ASSYLRDYEQY
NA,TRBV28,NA,ASSFGETSRQPQH
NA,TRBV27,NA,ASSLSAGFTDTQY
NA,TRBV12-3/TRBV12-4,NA,ASGAGGYT
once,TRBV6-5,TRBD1,ASRQGALGNTIY
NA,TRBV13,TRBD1,ASSFRGRGGYT
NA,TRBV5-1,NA,ASSPKGGGVMETQY
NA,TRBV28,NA,ASSLSDFEEKLF
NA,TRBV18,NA,ASSPVAGMGQPQH
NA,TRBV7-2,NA,ASSLELSLPELF
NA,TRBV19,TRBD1,ASSTSRDRGTDTQY
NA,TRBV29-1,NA,SGENTGELF
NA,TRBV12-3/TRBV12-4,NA,ASSSRGQPQH
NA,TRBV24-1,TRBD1,ATSDDRGKTQY
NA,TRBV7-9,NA,ASSWGPGELF
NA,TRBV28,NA,ASSGGEGGYEQY
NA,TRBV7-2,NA,ASSLANSQPQH
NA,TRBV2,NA,ASSEVAAGEQF
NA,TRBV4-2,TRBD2,ASSQDETGLADNFPYEQY
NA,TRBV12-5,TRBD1,ASGLRSGTGGTYEQY
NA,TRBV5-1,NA,ASSFGPGDQPQH
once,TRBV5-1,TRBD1,ASSPTTGGGNSPLH
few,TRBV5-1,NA,ASSLASGYEQY
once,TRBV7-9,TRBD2,ASSPTSGKQY
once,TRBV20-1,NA,SARANEQF
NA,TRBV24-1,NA,ATSAIRGGYTDTQY
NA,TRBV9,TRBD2,ASSVAGAGGEETQY
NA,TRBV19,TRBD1,ASSIGDRDANEKLF
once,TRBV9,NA,ASSVDDRVWDGYT
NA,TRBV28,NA,ASSFGPGVTYNEQF
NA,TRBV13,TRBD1,ASSWDRVDHLNTIY
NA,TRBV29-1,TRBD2,SARGGGLYEQY
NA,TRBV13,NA,ASSLGTGRDGYT
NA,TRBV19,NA,ASSMPLGLAPYNEQF
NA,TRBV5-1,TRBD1,ASSVGQGTKGYT
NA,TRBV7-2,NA,ASSEGAGGRMKQY
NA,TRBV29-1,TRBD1,SGQGVGEKLF
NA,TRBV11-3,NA,ASSSSAGSANEKLF
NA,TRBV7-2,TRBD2,ASSWGGGVNPTYEQY
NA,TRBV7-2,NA,ASSFDPDSSYNEQF
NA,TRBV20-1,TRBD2,SASRIAGATDTQY
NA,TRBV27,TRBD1,ASSLAGGQGDQPQH
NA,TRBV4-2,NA,ASSQREAYGYT
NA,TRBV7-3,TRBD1,ASSPAPGGATSNEQF